This passage covers 23 T cell receptor beta chains from one sample sequenced in a study of OX40 agonist ivuxolimab in advanced cancers. The data were produced by immunoSEQ multiplex PCR, yet TCRdb's version contains in-frame clones alone and is incomplete. This sample yields about 100,000 clones, of which 86% are seen a single time; around 5.2% belongs to the top ten. The source material was CD4+ or CD8+ T cells sorted from blood, sampled in a trial of the OX40 agonist ivuxolimab. These receptors were obtained from an adult with an advanced solid tumor such as melanoma, head and neck, liver or kidney cancer.

For the CDR3, the DNA is TGCAGCGTTGAGGCCTCTGGGGAAGGCTACACCTTC. Translation: CSVEASGEGYTF. The rearrangement joins TRBV29-1 to TRBJ1-2; D is ambiguous. V was clipped by 3 bases and J by 8 bases, with 13 bases between them. The CDR3 length is 12 residues. Germline CDR1 and CDR2: SQVTM and ANQGSEA.

This clone appeared a single time. J is TRBJ1-4 and V is TRBV7-8; D not certain. Germline CDR1 and CDR2: SGHVS and FQNEAQ. The germline V and J ends were trimmed by 1 base and 7 bases, with 4 bases remaining between them. There are 12 residues in the CDR3. CDR3 region: CASSLVGEKLFF. CDR3 DNA: TGTGCCAGCAGCTTAGTAGGTGAAAAACTGTTTTTT. Variable domain in full (rest from reference TRBV7-8 and TRBJ1-4): GAGVSQSPRYKVAKRGQDVALRCDPISGHVSLFWYQQALGQGPEFLTYFQNEAQLDKSGLPSDRFFAERPEGSVSTLKIQRTQQEDSAVYLCASSLVGEKLFFGSGTQLSVL.

CDR3 sequence: CASAGVGARNEKLFF. CDR3 sequence (DNA): TGTGCCAGCGCAGGGGTGGGGGCTCGTAATGAAAAACTGTTTTTT. The gene calls are TRBV2 and TRBJ1-4; possible D gene TRBD1, 6 bases. The CDR3 is 15 residues long. V was clipped by 8 bases and J by 4 bases, with 17 bases between them. Germline values: CDR1 SNHLY, CDR2 FYNNEI.

V and J are TRBV30 and TRBJ2-5; the D is unclear. This CDR3 spans 11 amino acids. V lost 2 bases, J lost 5 bases, and 6 bases lay in between. Germline loops: CDR1 GTSNPN, CDR2 SVGIG (reference sequence). CDR3 amino acids: CAWSRAETQYF. DNA for the CDR3: TGTGCCTGGAGTAGGGCGGAGACCCAGTACTTC.

The CDR3 region has the DNA TGCGCCAGCAGCCGCGGGGACTCTAGCACAGATACGCAGTATTTT. It encodes CASSRGDSSTDTQYF. The chain combines TRBV4-1 with TRBJ2-3, with D tentatively TRBD2 (6 bases). Germline values: CDR1 MGHRA, CDR2 YSYEKL. Trimming removed 4 bases from V and 0 bases from J, with 11 bases in between. The CDR3 length is 15 residues.

Note on this clone: One junction end disagrees with the germline gene, perhaps due to a read error. The rearrangement uses TRBV5-6 and TRBJ1-2; tentatively, D is TRBD1 (5 bases). The length of the CDR3 is 14 residues. Germline CDR1 SGHDT, CDR2 YYEEEE. CDR3 nucleotides: TGTGCCAGCAGCTCCTGGGGGAGTCCTGATGGTTACACCTTC. Its translation is CASSSWGSPDGYTF.

Here the CDR3 reads CASRGYGYTF. The CDR3 region has the DNA TGTGCCAGCCGGGGCTATGGCTACACCTTC. The gene calls are TRBV6-4 and TRBJ1-2; D ambiguous. V shed 8 bases and J shed 4 bases, with 5 bases lying between them. The CDR3 is 10 residues long. Germline CDR1 and CDR2: MRHNA and SNTAGT.

The genes are TRBV19 and TRBJ1-5; 8 nucleotides match TRBD1. Germline V lookup: CDR1 LNHDA, CDR2 SQIVND (reference sequence). This CDR3 contains 16 residues. V was clipped by 3 bases and J by 1 base; unmatched bases: 5. The CDR3 is CASSIWRQGSNQPQHF. Written as DNA, the CDR3 is TGTGCCAGTAGTATTTGGCGACAGGGGAGCAATCAGCCCCAGCATTTT.

This clone was detected ten times or more. The chain links TRBV7-2 to TRBJ2-1; 10 nucleotides align to TRBD1. The CDR3 contains 15 residues. After removal of 1 base from V and 9 bases from J, the junction contained 6 bases not matched to a gene. The germline gives CDR1 SGHTA, CDR2 FQGNSA. The CDR3 is CASSLGGQGVVEQFF. The DNA for the CDR3 is TGTGCCAGCAGCTTAGGAGGACAGGGGGTAGTTGAGCAGTTCTTC.

This chain joins TRBV30 and TRBJ2-7; TRBD2 might be the D (6 bases). Germline CDR1 and CDR2: GTSNPN and SVGIG (reference sequence). CDR3 length: 15 amino acids. The germline V and J ends were trimmed by 3 bases and 0 bases, with 15 bases remaining between them. The CDR3 region is CAWRLSGRSSYEQYF. The CDR3 region has the DNA TGTGCCTGGAGACTAAGCGGGCGTAGCTCCTACGAGCAGTACTTC.

The chain carries TRBV19 and TRBJ2-5; D remains unclear. The J call is uncertain, as TRBJ2-7 better fits the DNA end. CDR3 length equals 14 residues. Germline V gene data show CDR1 as LNHDA and CDR2 as SQIVND (reference sequence). CDR3 coding DNA: TGTGCCAGTAGTATACGGCCTAACTCCTACGAGCAGTACTTC. Translated, it gives CASSIRPNSYEQYF.

The chain carries TRBV7-2 and TRBJ2-2; 10 nucleotides agree with TRBD2. This CDR3 has 16 residues. Germline trimming cut 1 base from V and 1 base from J; bases unmatched to any gene: 0. The V gene's germline CDR1 is SGHTA and CDR2 FQGNSA. This CDR3 is CASSLGLAGNTGELFF. CDR3 sequence (DNA): TGTGCCAGCAGCTTAGGACTAGCGGGGAACACCGGGGAGCTGTTTTTT. Variable domain in full (rest from reference TRBV7-2 and TRBJ2-2): GAGVSQSPSNKVTEKGKDVELRCDPISGHTALYWYRQSLGQGLEFLIYFQGNSAPDKSGLPSDRFSAERTGGSVSTLTIQRTQQEDSAVYLCASSLGLAGNTGELFFGEGSRLTVL.

The chain links TRBV5-6 to TRBJ1-3; D is unclear. CDR1 is SGHDT and CDR2 is YYEEEE in the germline V gene. The V end lost 1 base, the J end lost 0 bases, and 11 bases lay between the germline ends. The CDR3 has 16 amino acids. The CDR3 loop is CASSLPGVYSGNTIYF. For the CDR3, the DNA is TGTGCCAGCAGCTTGCCAGGAGTTTACTCTGGAAACACCATATATTTT.

This sequence joins TRBV7-2 and TRBJ2-5; no clear D. The CDR3 contains 11 residues. V was cut by 5 bases and J by 5 bases, with 6 bases left in between. The germline V gene has CDR1 SGHTA and CDR2 FQGNSA. The CDR3 nucleotides read TGTGCCAGCAGCCCAAGGGAGACCCAGTACTTC. It translates to CASSPRETQYF.

The genes are TRBV28 and TRBJ1-4, with TRBD1 matching over 10 bases. Trimming took 10 bases from V and 6 from J; bases not matched to a gene: 8. The germline V gene encodes CDR1 MDHEN and CDR2 SYDVKM. The CDR3 covers 14 residues. CDR3 DNA sequence: TGTGCCACGGCGTCGGGACAGGGGTATGAAAAACTGTTTTTT. Translated, it gives CATASGQGYEKLFF. Drawing the rest from reference TRBV28 and TRBJ1-4, the complete variable domain is DVKVTQSSRYLVKRTGEKVFLECVQDMDHENMFWYRQDPGLGLRLIYFSYDVKMKEKGDIPEGYSVSREKKERFSLILESASTNQTSMYLCATASGQGYEKLFFGSGTQLSVL.

The genes are TRBV5-1 and TRBJ2-7, with TRBD2 identical over 8 bases. CDR3 size: 16 residues. Germline CDR1 reads SGHRS; CDR2 reads YFSETQ. Trimming cost V 2 bases and J 3 bases; bases outside gene matches: 10. The CDR3 spells CASSFFSGANNYEQYF. The CDR3 region has the DNA TGCGCCAGCAGCTTTTTTAGCGGGGCAAATAACTACGAGCAGTACTTC.

In DNA form, the CDR3 reads TGTGCCAGCAGTGAGGCAGGGTTCAACTCTGGAAACACCATATATTTT. It yields the protein CASSEAGFNSGNTIYF. The chain couples TRBV6-1 to TRBJ1-3; possible D gene TRBD1, 5 bases. This CDR3 contains 16 residues. V was pared by 3 bases and J by 0 bases, with 12 bases between. CDR1 and CDR2 from the germline V gene are MNHNS and SASEGT.

This rearrangement joins TRBV5-1 to TRBJ2-5, with TRBD2 identical over 9 bases. The trim removed 1 base at V and 2 bases at J, leaving 3 bases unmatched. The CDR3 has 15 amino acids. Germline V gives CDR1 SGHRS, CDR2 YFSETQ. CDR3 in DNA: TGCGCCAGCAGCTTGACTCTAGCGGGGCAAGAGACCCAGTACTTC. Translating it yields CASSLTLAGQETQYF.

The chain links TRBV19 to TRBJ1-6, with 7 bases aligning to TRBD1. The CDR3 is made up of 14 amino acids. Germline V gives CDR1 LNHDA, CDR2 SQIVND (reference sequence). V lost 5 bases, J lost 5 bases, and 3 bases stayed unmatched. The CDR3 sequence: CASSPQGDNSPLHF. DNA for the CDR3: TGTGCCAGTAGTCCCCAGGGGGATAATTCACCCCTCCACTTT.

In DNA, the CDR3 is TGTGCCTGGAGTAAAACTAGGGGGATTTCACCCCTCCACTTT. Protein: CAWSKTRGISPLHF. The gene calls are TRBV30 and TRBJ1-6; a possible D gene is TRBD1 (6 bases). The CDR3 sequence is 14 residues long. V was cut by 2 bases and J by 9 bases, with 14 bases left in between. The V gene's germline CDR1 is GTSNPN and CDR2 SVGIG (reference sequence).

V and J are TRBV6-1 and TRBJ1-5; D is unresolved. In germline, CDR1 is MNHNS, CDR2 SASEGT. There are 13 residues in the CDR3. The V end was cut by 3 bases, the J end by 0 bases, with 3 bases between. The CDR3 bases are TGTGCCAGCAGTGAGGGTAGCAATCAGCCCCAGCATTTT. Its translation is CASSEGSNQPQHF.

The rearrangement joins TRBV7-2 to TRBJ2-6; TRBD1 matches 7 bases. CDR3 size: 17 residues. Germline CDR1 SGHTA, CDR2 FQGNSA. Unmatched junction bases numbered 7, after V lost 5 bases and J lost 0 bases. CDR3 amino acids: CASSPYRGSSGANVLTF. The DNA for the CDR3 is TGTGCCAGCAGCCCTTACAGGGGATCCTCTGGGGCCAACGTCCTGACTTTC.

The V gene is TRBV6-5, the J gene TRBJ1-1; the match to TRBD1 covers 9 bases. J lost 8 bases, V lost 6 bases, and 10 bases had no gene match. CDR1 is MNHEY and CDR2 is SVGAGI in the germline V gene. CDR3 length: 14 amino acids. CDR3 nucleotides: TGTGCCAGCAGCACTAACCGGGACAGGGCCGAAGCTTTCTTT. Residues: CASSTNRDRAEAFF.